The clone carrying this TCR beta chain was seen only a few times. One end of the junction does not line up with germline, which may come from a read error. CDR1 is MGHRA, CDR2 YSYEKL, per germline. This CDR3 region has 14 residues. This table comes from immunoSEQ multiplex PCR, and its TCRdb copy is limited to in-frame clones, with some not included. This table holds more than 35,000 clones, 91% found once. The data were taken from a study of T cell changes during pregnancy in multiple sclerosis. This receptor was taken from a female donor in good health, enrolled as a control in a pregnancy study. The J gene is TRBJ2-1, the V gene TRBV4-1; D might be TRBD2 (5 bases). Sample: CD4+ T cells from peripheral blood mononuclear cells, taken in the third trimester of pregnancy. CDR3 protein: CASSQDWAGIRPLF. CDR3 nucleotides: TGCGCCAGCAGCCAAGATTGGGCCGGGATTCGTCCCCTCTTC.